The 10 T cell receptor beta chains reported below all come from one sample, sequenced in a study of CD8 T cells in ankylosing spondylitis. TCRdb reprocessed the 5' RACE reads with MiXCR, giving one entry per CDR3 protein. The sample lists around 250,000 distinct CDR3 sequences, roughly a tenth occurring once. What was sequenced was blood, either unsorted or a sorted T cell fraction (not recorded which). The receptors originated from a male donor with ankylosing spondylitis or in good health (not recorded which).

This clonotype was seen at least ten times. This chain uses TRBV5-1 with TRBJ2-1; the D is unclear. Looked up from germline, CDR1 is SGHRS and CDR2 is YFSETQ. This CDR3 is 16 amino acids long. Trimming took off 1 base at V and 4 bases at J, with 15 bases between the two ends. Written as DNA, the CDR3 is TGCGCCAGCAGCTTGACTCCTGGGCCGCAATACAATGAGCAGTTCTTC. This translates into CASSLTPGPQYNEQFF.

In its sample, this clonotype was seen many times. This chain uses TRBV12-3 or TRBV12-4 with TRBJ1-5; D is ambiguous. The V gene lost 8 bases and the J gene lost 4 bases, with 12 bases spanning the gap. The CDR3 is made up of 13 amino acids. The CDR3 coding sequence is TGTGCCAGCCGCTTGGGCCCGAATCAGCCCCAGCATTTT. Translating gives CASRLGPNQPQHF.

The rearrangement joins TRBV20-1 to TRBJ1-1; D may be TRBD1 (5 bases). This CDR3 is 14 amino acids long. Trimming took 2 bases from V and 2 from J, leaving 12 bases between them. Germline V gene sequence: CDR1 DFQATT, CDR2 SNEGSKA (reference sequence). In DNA, the CDR3 is TGCAGTGCTAGACCCAGGGCTGTCAACACTGAAGCTTTCTTT. Amino acids: CSARPRAVNTEAFF.

The chain is built from TRBV20-1 and TRBJ2-5, with D uncertain. Trimming removed 5 bases from V and 0 bases from J, with 4 bases in between. Germline CDR1 reads DFQATT; CDR2 reads SNEGSKA (reference sequence). The CDR3 is 11 residues long. The CDR3 sequence: CSAQYQETQYF. Written as DNA, the CDR3 is TGCAGTGCTCAGTACCAAGAGACCCAGTACTTC.

The V call is TRBV20-1, the J call TRBJ2-3; a weak D match, TRBD2 (7 bases). Germline V CDR1 and CDR2: DFQATT, SNEGSKA (reference sequence). The CDR3 has 15 residues. Trimming pared 5 bases from V and 1 base from J, leaving 16 bases between. The CDR3 coding sequence is TGCAGTGCTCCCGAGGGGGGGTGGGGCACAGATACGCAGTATTTT. Protein: CSAPEGGWGTDTQYF.

This clonotype has a handful of counts. The DNA of the CDR3 is TGTGCCAGCAGGGCAACTTCTGGGCCCCAGCATTTT. It yields the protein CASRATSGPQHF. This chain uses TRBV12-3 or TRBV12-4 with TRBJ1-5; D is unresolved. V dropped 6 bases and J dropped 9 bases, with 12 bases sitting between them. CDR3 length: 12 residues.

This clonotype was counted a few times. The V call is TRBV2, the J call TRBJ2-1; 12 nucleotides align to TRBD2. This CDR3 is built from 17 residues. The V gene end was trimmed by 5 bases and the J gene end by 0 bases; junction bases not matched to a gene: 5. Per germline, CDR1 SNHLY and CDR2 FYNNEI. As DNA, the CDR3 is TGTGCCAGCAGTCCCAGACTAGCGGGAGTCTCCTACAATGAGCAGTTCTTC. Amino acid sequence: CASSPRLAGVSYNEQFF.

This clonotype was seen ten or more times. Here the CDR3 reads CAILTSGRNEQFF. CDR3 DNA: TGTGCCATTCTTACTAGCGGGAGAAATGAGCAGTTCTTC. The V gene is TRBV6-6, the J gene TRBJ2-1; 11 bases line up with TRBD2. CDR1 MNHNY and CDR2 SVGAGI come from the germline V gene (reference sequence). V dropped 10 bases and J dropped 7; count of bases not matched to a gene: 6. The CDR3 has 13 amino acids.

This chain links TRBV9 with TRBJ1-2; D uncertain. Trimming cost V 4 bases and J 5 bases, with 12 bases left between them. The germline V gene encodes CDR1 SGDLS and CDR2 YYNGEE. The CDR3 is 13 amino acids. CDR3 sequence reads: CASSPGGRYGYTF. The CDR3 DNA follows: TGTGCCAGCAGCCCCGGAGGACGGTATGGCTACACCTTC.

This clonotype was observed at least ten times. This sequence joins TRBV25-1 and TRBJ2-1; D is perhaps TRBD2 (7 bases). Germline values: CDR1 MGHDK, CDR2 SYGVNS. The CDR3 consists of 16 residues. V lost 1 base and J 4 bases, leaving 14 bases between the germline ends. In nucleotides, the CDR3 is TGTGCCAGCAGTGAATCAGTGGGGGGGCCTTACAATGAGCAGTTCTTC. Amino acid sequence: CASSESVGGPYNEQFF. The variable domain in full, with the rest retrieved from reference TRBV25-1 and TRBJ2-1, is EADIYQTPRYLVIGTGKKITLECSQTMGHDKMYWYQQDPGMELHLIHYSYGVNSTEKGDLSSESTVSRIRTEHFPLTLESARPSHTSQYLCASSESVGGPYNEQFFGPGTRLTVL.